The clone carrying this T cell receptor (beta chain) has more than one count but fewer than ten. TCRdb reanalysed the 5' RACE reads using MiXCR and keeps one entry per CDR3 protein. The sample has 500,000 to 550,000 distinct CDR3 sequences, roughly 21% seen once. These data come from a study of identical twins. Germline values: CDR1 SGHRS, CDR2 YFSETQ. The CDR3 loop spans 15 amino acids. V shed 3 bases and J shed 0 bases, with 12 bases lying between them. This same sample was also part of a study on T cells expressing NK-cell markers. That publication notes: Eight donors were sequenced, seven testing HCMV-seropositive and one testing seronegative.

The sequenced sample was CD4+ T cells sorted from blood. The origin of this receptor is a woman aged 18-29 years in good health. The chain has TRBV5-1 and TRBJ1-2; D might be TRBD1 (6 bases). The CDR3: CASSSGGAANYGYTF. DNA of the CDR3: TGCGCCAGCAGCTCGGGGGGGGCCGCTAACTATGGCTACACCTTC.